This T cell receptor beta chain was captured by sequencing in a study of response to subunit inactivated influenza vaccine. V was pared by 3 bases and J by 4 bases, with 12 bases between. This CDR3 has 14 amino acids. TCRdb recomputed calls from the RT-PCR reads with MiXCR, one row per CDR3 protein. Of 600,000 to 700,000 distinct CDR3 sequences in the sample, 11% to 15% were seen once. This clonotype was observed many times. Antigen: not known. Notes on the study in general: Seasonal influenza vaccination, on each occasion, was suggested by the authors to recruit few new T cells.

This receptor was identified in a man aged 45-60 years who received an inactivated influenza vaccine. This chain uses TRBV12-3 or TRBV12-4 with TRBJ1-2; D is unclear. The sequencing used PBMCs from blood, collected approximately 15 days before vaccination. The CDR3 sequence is CASSFHGRVYGYTF. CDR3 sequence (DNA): TGTGCCAGCAGTTTTCATGGCAGAGTCTATGGCTACACCTTC.